This TCR beta chain was recovered during a study of blood T cell repertoires in COVID-19. Study in general: PBMCs, B-cell-depleted T cells, or T cells were the source of the cDNA or gDNA that made up the material.

Profiled with immunoSEQ multiplex PCR; TCRdb holds only in-frame clones, not every one. The sample contains 180,000 or so clones, about 83% of which appear only once. The clonotype originates from a man aged 35-49 years who had recovered from COVID-19. Sequenced sample: peripheral blood.

The CDR3 DNA is TGTGCCAGCAGCTATTCCCCGGCAGGCGCAGATACGCAGTATTTT. Protein sequence: CASSYSPAGADTQYF. V and J are TRBV11-2 and TRBJ2-3; D not resolved. CDR3 length: 15 amino acids. Germline lookup yields CDR1 SGHAT and CDR2 FQNNGV. With 4 bases removed from V and 4 bases from J, the gap between germline ends came to 15 bases.